This T cell receptor (beta chain) was profiled in a study of blood T cell repertoires in COVID-19. Germline V gives CDR1 MRHNA, CDR2 SNTAGT. V lost 6 bases and J 0 bases, leaving 12 bases between the germline ends. The CDR3 covers 15 residues. Assay used: immunoSEQ multiplex PCR; TCRdb lists only in-frame clones, some missing. The table records 430,000 or so clones, 88% of them present only once. Participant ages covered roughly 18 to 90 years across 25 or so US areas. Clinical histories supplied by participants themselves formed the basis of cohort assignment. The rearrangement uses TRBV6-4 and TRBJ2-4; unclear D gene. The clonotype was recovered from a woman between 35 and 50 years old who had recovered from COVID-19. Sequencing used PBMCs or T cells enriched from blood (not recorded which). The CDR3 region is CASRADVLAKNIQYF. As DNA, the CDR3 is TGTGCCAGCAGGGCGGATGTTCTAGCCAAAAACATTCAGTACTTC.